These 3 T cell receptor beta chains came from one sample sequenced in a study of T cells after yellow fever vaccination. TCRdb reprocessed the 5' RACE reads with MiXCR, giving one entry per CDR3 protein. The sample lists under 700,000 distinct CDR3 sequences, around 16% occurring once. Here the sequenced sample was PBMCs, taken roughly 5 days after the first yellow fever vaccination. All receptors derive from a man between 18 and 29 years old who received the YFV17D yellow fever vaccine.

Ten or more counts support this clonotype. CDR3 region: CASSAGQGDGYTF. DNA of the CDR3: TGTGCCAGCAGTGCGGGACAGGGGGACGGCTACACCTTC. This sequence joins TRBV25-1 and TRBJ1-2, with 11 bases fitting TRBD1. Germline V CDR1 and CDR2: MGHDK, SYGVNS. The CDR3 is 13 residues long. V dropped 4 bases and J dropped 8; count of bases not matched to a gene: 3.

This clonotype showed up just a few times. The chain employs TRBV20-1 and TRBJ2-7; TRBD2 might be the D (5 bases). The V and J ends lost 3 bases and 3 bases respectively, with 9 bases between them. This CDR3 region has 12 residues. Germline values: CDR1 DFQATT, CDR2 SNEGSKA (reference sequence). The DNA of the CDR3 is TGCAGTGCTAGCCAGACTATCTACGAGCAGTACTTC. It translates to CSASQTIYEQYF.

The chain is built from TRBV12-3 or TRBV12-4 and TRBJ2-1; 13 bases align to TRBD2. The V gene end was trimmed by 1 base and the J gene end by 8 bases; junction bases not matched to a gene: 23. This CDR3 region has 22 residues. DNA for the CDR3: TGTGCCAGCAGTTTAGTAGATTCTTCGGGACTAGCGGGGATTCAGTGGAGCGATGAGCAGTTCTTC. Its protein product is CASSLVDSSGLAGIQWSDEQFF.